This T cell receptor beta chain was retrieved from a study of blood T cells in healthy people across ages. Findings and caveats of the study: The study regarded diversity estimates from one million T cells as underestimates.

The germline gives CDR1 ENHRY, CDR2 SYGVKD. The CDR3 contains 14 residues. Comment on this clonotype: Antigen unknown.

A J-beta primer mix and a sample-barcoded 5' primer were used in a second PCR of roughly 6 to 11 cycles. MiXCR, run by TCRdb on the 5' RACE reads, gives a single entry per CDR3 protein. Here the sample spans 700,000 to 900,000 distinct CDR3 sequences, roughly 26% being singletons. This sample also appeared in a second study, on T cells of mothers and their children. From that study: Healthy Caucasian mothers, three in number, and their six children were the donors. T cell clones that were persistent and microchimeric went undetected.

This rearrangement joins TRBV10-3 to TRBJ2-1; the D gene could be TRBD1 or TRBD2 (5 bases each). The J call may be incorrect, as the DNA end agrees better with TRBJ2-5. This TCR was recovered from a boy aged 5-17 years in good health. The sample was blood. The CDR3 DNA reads TGTGCCATCAGTGAGAGGGACGGGAAAGAGACCCAGTACTTC. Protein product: CAISERDGKETQYF.